These 27 T cell receptor beta chains originate from one sample sequenced in a study of cytomegalovirus exposure and HLA in healthy donors. The PCR was carried out with 60 Vbeta primers and 13 Jbeta primers. Produced via immunoSEQ multiplex PCR; TCRdb's table is partial and in-frame only. The data hold 150,000 to 200,000 clones, with around four fifths observed a single time. The specimen was PBMCs. The receptor source for this set is a woman aged 30 to 39 in good health and CMV-seronegative.

The chain couples TRBV5-1 to TRBJ2-3, with TRBD1 as a possible D gene (6 bases). Germline assignment: CDR1 SGHRS and CDR2 YFSETQ. V was shortened by 6 bases and J by 2 bases, with 16 bases between the two germline ends. CDR3 size: 15 residues. CDR3 DNA sequence: TGCGCCAGCACCCGACAGGAAGAGGCCACAGATACGCAGTATTTT. Translating it yields CASTRQEEATDTQYF.

J is TRBJ2-3 and V is TRBV9; 13 bases fit TRBD2. The CDR3 sequence is 15 residues long. Trimming removed 8 bases from V and 3 bases from J; junction bases left unmatched: 6. Per the germline V gene, CDR1 is SGDLS and CDR2 is YYNGEE. CDR3 coding DNA: TGTGCCAGTAAGACTAGCGGGGGGTCTACAGATACGCAGTATTTT. Amino acid sequence: CASKTSGGSTDTQYF.

This chain joins TRBV5-4 and TRBJ1-1; D perhaps matches TRBD1 (6 bases). Trimming shortened V by 0 bases and J by 2 bases, and 20 bases separated the two germline ends. CDR3 size: 18 residues. Germline CDR1 is SGHNT and CDR2 is YYREEE (reference sequence). The CDR3 DNA reads TGTGCCAGCAGCTTGGGAGGGGGATGGGGGGGGGATAACACTGAAGCTTTCTTT. This translates into CASSLGGGWGGDNTEAFF.

This rearrangement joins TRBV7-2 to TRBJ1-5, with 9 bases aligning to TRBD1. Looked up from germline, CDR1 is SGHTA and CDR2 is FQGNSA. The V gene end was trimmed by 5 bases and the J gene end by 5 bases; junction bases not matched to a gene: 4. This CDR3 region has 14 residues. The CDR3 coding sequence is TGTGCCAGCAGCCAGGGACAGGGATATCAGCCCCAGCATTTT. This encodes CASSQGQGYQPQHF.

The chain carries TRBV29-1 and TRBJ1-1, with D tentatively TRBD1 (6 bases). Trimming pared 4 bases from V and 7 bases from J, leaving 16 bases between. The CDR3 has 13 residues. Germline assignment: CDR1 SQVTM and CDR2 ANQGSEA. DNA of the CDR3: TGCAGCGTTGGGGCAGGGGCTCTCTTTGAAGCTTTCTTT. It translates to CSVGAGALFEAFF.

The V and J genes are TRBV5-1 and TRBJ1-3; TRBD1 aligns across 7 bases. CDR3 length: 15 amino acids. V gave up 5 bases and J gave up 4 bases; unmatched junction bases: 9. The germline CDR1 and CDR2 sequences are SGHRS and YFSETQ. This chain's CDR3 is CASRPDRNGGNTIYF. CDR3 in DNA: TGCGCCAGCAGACCGGACAGGAATGGAGGAAACACCATATATTTT.

The chain uses TRBV6-4 and TRBJ1-1, with D uncertain. Germline CDR1 is MRHNA and CDR2 is SNTAGT. This CDR3 contains 10 residues. The V end lost 5 bases, the J end lost 10 bases, and 8 bases lay between the germline ends. The CDR3 coding sequence is TGTGCCAGCAGTCCTACCCGAGCTTTCTTT. It yields the protein CASSPTRAFF.

The CDR3 coding sequence is TGTGCCACCAGCAGAGAAGAACAGGGGGCGGAGACCCAGTACTTC. It specifies CATSREEQGAETQYF. The chain links TRBV15 to TRBJ2-5, with 9 bases fitting TRBD1. The trim removed 0 bases at V and 5 bases at J, leaving 4 bases unmatched. Germline V lookup: CDR1 LNHNV, CDR2 YYDKDF (reference sequence). The CDR3 totals 15 residues. Based on the CDR3 plus reference TRBV15 and TRBJ2-5, the full variable domain is DAMVIQNPRYQVTQFGKPVTLSCSQTLNHNVMYWYQQKSSQAPKLLFHYYDKDFNNEADTPDNFQSRRPNTSFCFLDIRSPGLGDTAMYLCATSREEQGAETQYFGPGTRLLVL.

V is TRBV7-9 and J is TRBJ1-2; 7 positions match TRBD1. J gave up 4 bases and V 4 bases, and 3 bases lay outside the gene matches. The CDR3 spans 13 residues. Germline V gene lookup returns CDR1 SEHNR and CDR2 FQNEAQ (reference sequence). Here the CDR3 DNA reads TGTGCCAGCAGCTCGGGACAGTTCTATGGCTACACCTTC. This translates into CASSSGQFYGYTF.

This clone is a singleton in its sample. The V call is TRBV5-1, the J call TRBJ2-1, with 11 bases lining up with TRBD1. This CDR3 region has 16 residues. Looked up from germline, CDR1 is SGHRS and CDR2 is YFSETQ. V was pared by 4 bases and J by 4 bases, with 7 bases of the junction left unmatched. CDR3 sequence (DNA): TGCGCCAGCAGCAGAAGGGGACAGGGGGGTTACAATGAGCAGTTCTTC. This encodes CASSRRGQGGYNEQFF. Full variable domain (rest looked up from reference TRBV5-1 and TRBJ2-1): KAGVTQTPRYLIKTRGQQVTLSCSPISGHRSVSWYQQTPGQGLQFLFEYFSETQRNKGNFPGRFSGRQFSNSRSEMNVSTLELGDSALYLCASSRRGQGGYNEQFFGPGTRLTVL.

The chain joins TRBV10-3 to TRBJ2-1; TRBD2 aligns across 15 bases. Germline loops: CDR1 ENHRY, CDR2 SYGVKD. Losses at the gene ends were 6 bases for V and 2 bases for J; bases not matched to a gene: 5. CDR3 length equals 17 residues. CDR3 region: CAISTGLAGGTYNEQFF. CDR3 nucleotide sequence: TGTGCCATCAGCACGGGACTAGCGGGGGGAACCTACAATGAGCAGTTCTTC.

The gene calls are TRBV7-2 and TRBJ1-2; tentative D call: TRBD1 (6 bases). The CDR3 extends over 17 amino acids. Trimming removed 1 base at V and 8 bases at J, with 23 bases between. CDR1 and CDR2 (germline): SGHTA, FQGNSA. This chain's CDR3 is CASSLGGQGLSSDGYTF. The CDR3 DNA reads TGTGCCAGCAGCTTAGGCGGGCAGGGGTTGTCGTCAGACGGCTACACCTTC. Complete variable domain (other parts from reference TRBV7-2 and TRBJ1-2): GAGVSQSPSNKVTEKGKDVELRCDPISGHTALYWYRQSLGQGLEFLIYFQGNSAPDKSGLPSDRFSAERTGGSVSTLTIQRTQQEDSAVYLCASSLGGQGLSSDGYTFGSGTRLTVV.

The chain links TRBV6-1 to TRBJ1-6; D gene uncertain. V was cut by 6 bases and J by 10 bases, with 16 bases left in between. The CDR3 has 14 amino acids. Germline CDR1 and CDR2: MNHNS and SASEGT. This CDR3 is CASRMRGRNSPLHF. The CDR3 nucleotides read TGTGCCAGCAGAATGAGAGGGAGAAACTCACCCCTCCACTTT.

This chain links TRBV5-4 with TRBJ1-2, with TRBD1 matching over 9 bases. V was clipped by 3 bases and J by 4 bases; unmatched bases: 7. Looked up from germline, CDR1 is SGHNT and CDR2 is YYREEE (reference sequence). This CDR3 contains 15 residues. This chain's CDR3 is CASSSNGQGTYGYTF. The CDR3 DNA sequence: TGTGCCAGCAGCTCCAACGGACAGGGGACCTATGGCTACACCTTC.

The chain has TRBV7-3 and TRBJ2-5; D remains unclear. The V gene's germline CDR1 is SGHTA and CDR2 FQGTGA. This CDR3 has 13 amino acids. The V end was cut by 5 bases, the J end by 7 bases, with 14 bases between. CDR3 coding DNA: TGTGCCAGCAGCCTAGATCCCCTCGGGACCCAGTACTTC. Translation: CASSLDPLGTQYF.

The rearrangement uses TRBV6-1 and TRBJ1-1, with 12 bases aligning to TRBD1. Germline CDR1 reads MNHNS; CDR2 reads SASEGT. The CDR3 consists of 14 residues. V lost 4 bases and J lost 11; bases outside the gene matches: 8. Here the CDR3 DNA reads TGTGCCAGCAGTGCGGGACAGGGGGCGGTACGGGCTTTCTTT. This encodes CASSAGQGAVRAFF.

J is TRBJ2-5 and V is TRBV6-5; D possibly corresponds to TRBD2 (5 bases). Germline V gene lookup returns CDR1 MNHEY and CDR2 SVGAGI. With 0 bases removed from V and 3 bases from J, the gap between germline ends came to 11 bases. The CDR3 is made up of 15 amino acids. This chain's CDR3 is CASSYSYLEEETQYF. The CDR3 nucleotides are TGTGCCAGCAGTTACTCCTACTTGGAGGAAGAGACCCAGTACTTC.

Here the CDR3 reads CASSLAGARETQYF. CDR3 nucleotides: TGTGCCAGCAGCTTAGCGGGGGCGCGTGAGACCCAGTACTTC. The gene calls are TRBV7-9 and TRBJ2-5; a weak D match, TRBD1 (6 bases). Deletions cut 0 bases from V and 5 bases from J, with 10 bases between. The CDR3 spans 14 residues. CDR1 SEHNR and CDR2 FQNEAQ come from the germline V gene (reference sequence).

This chain connects TRBV6-5 to TRBJ2-7; D perhaps matches TRBD1 (5 bases). V was shortened by 4 bases and J by 0 bases, with 13 bases between the two germline ends. The CDR3 has 15 residues. Per germline, CDR1 MNHEY and CDR2 SVGAGI. For the CDR3, the DNA is TGTGCCAGCAGTTCCCCGACAGTGAGCTCCTACGAGCAGTACTTC. This translates into CASSSPTVSSYEQYF.

This clone was picked up one time. J is TRBJ1-5 and V is TRBV5-4; D call uncertain. The CDR3 contains 14 residues. Germline assignment: CDR1 SGHNT and CDR2 YYREEE (reference sequence). Trimming took off 0 bases at V and 2 bases at J, with 6 bases between the two ends. The CDR3: CASSLDGGNQPQHF. CDR3 in DNA: TGTGCCAGCAGCTTGGACGGGGGCAATCAGCCCCAGCATTTT.

The gene calls are TRBV18 and TRBJ2-7; D is unclear. V was trimmed by 3 bases and J by 6 bases, leaving 12 bases between them. Germline V gene data show CDR1 as KGHSH and CDR2 as LQKENI. This CDR3 comprises 13 residues. Here the CDR3 DNA reads TGTGCCAGCTCACCGGCGGAGTATATCGAGCAGTACTTC. Amino acids: CASSPAEYIEQYF.

J is TRBJ2-2 and V is TRBV14, with D perhaps matching TRBD1 (6 bases). The CDR3 has 15 residues. CDR1 is SGHDN, CDR2 FVKESK, per germline. The V gene lost 5 bases and the J gene lost 2 bases, with 12 bases spanning the gap. CDR3 in amino acids: CASSYLQGNTGELFF. In DNA, the CDR3 is TGTGCCAGCAGCTACTTACAGGGAAACACCGGGGAGCTGTTTTTT.

In its sample, this clone was seen once. This chain connects TRBV30 to TRBJ1-3; possible D gene TRBD1, 6 bases. Germline-derived CDR1 and CDR2 are GTSNPN and SVGIG (reference sequence). The CDR3 is 16 residues long. Trimming cost V 3 bases and J 0 bases, with 15 bases left between them. This CDR3 reads CAWSPRGGGSGNTIYF. The CDR3 DNA is TGTGCCTGGAGCCCTCGGGGAGGGGGCTCTGGAAACACCATATATTTT.

This clone was detected only a few times. V gene TRBV5-6 combines with J gene TRBJ1-1; the match to TRBD1 covers 7 bases. CDR1 and CDR2 (germline): SGHDT, YYEEEE. The CDR3 has 13 residues. The J segment lost 10 bases and the V segment lost 0 bases, leaving 6 bases of the junction unmatched. The CDR3 spells CASSLAGAGGAFF. The DNA of the CDR3 is TGTGCCAGCAGCTTGGCCGGGGCAGGGGGAGCTTTCTTT. The complete variable domain, with remaining parts taken from reference TRBV5-6 and TRBJ1-1, reads DAGVTQSPTHLIKTRGQQVTLRCSPKSGHDTVSWYQQALGQGPQFIFQYYEEEERQRGNFPDRFSGHQFPNYSSELNVNALLLGDSALYLCASSLAGAGGAFFGQGTRLTVV.

The chain has TRBV29-1 and TRBJ2-3; 7 bases fit TRBD2. Trimming removed 3 bases from V and 2 bases from J; junction bases left unmatched: 5. The CDR3 contains 14 residues. Germline V gene data show CDR1 as SQVTM and CDR2 as ANQGSEA. This chain's CDR3 is CSVDLAAVTDTQYF. CDR3 nucleotide sequence: TGCAGCGTTGACCTAGCGGCAGTCACAGATACGCAGTATTTT.

This rearrangement joins TRBV13 to TRBJ1-2; 10 positions match TRBD1. Germline assignment: CDR1 PRHDT and CDR2 FYEKMQ (reference sequence). The CDR3 loop spans 14 amino acids. Germline trimming cut 4 bases from V and 8 bases from J; bases unmatched to any gene: 7. In DNA form, the CDR3 reads TGTGCCAGCAGCTGCGGACAGGGGGAGTGCGGCTACACCTTC. It specifies CASSCGQGECGYTF.

V is TRBV5-1 and J is TRBJ2-5; D not certain. Germline loops: CDR1 SGHRS, CDR2 YFSETQ. The CDR3 is made up of 14 amino acids. Trimming shortened V by 0 bases and J by 1 base, and 7 bases separated the two germline ends. This CDR3 reads CASSLDRTQETQYF. CDR3 nucleotides: TGCGCCAGCAGCTTGGACAGAACCCAAGAGACCCAGTACTTC. Full variable domain (remainder filled in from reference TRBV5-1 and TRBJ2-5): KAGVTQTPRYLIKTRGQQVTLSCSPISGHRSVSWYQQTPGQGLQFLFEYFSETQRNKGNFPGRFSGRQFSNSRSEMNVSTLELGDSALYLCASSLDRTQETQYFGPGTRLLVL.